What follows are 28 T cell receptor beta chains derived from one specimen sequenced in a study of OX40 agonist ivuxolimab in advanced cancers. The library was generated by the immunoSEQ multiplex PCR assay. TCRdb mirrors the immuneACCESS table, restricted to in-frame sequences. Some clones are absent from its copies; in checked studies, under half trace to an unresolved V gene, and the reason for the others is unknown. In all, the sample holds 65,000 to 75,000 clones, and roughly 88% of those were seen once. About 1% of the sample belongs to the ten largest clones. The sample was CD4+ or CD8+ T cells sorted from blood, taken in a trial of the OX40 agonist ivuxolimab. Every receptor here comes from an adult with an advanced solid tumor such as melanoma, head and neck, liver or kidney cancer.

This clone was counted a few times. The chain is built from TRBV7-8 and TRBJ1-5, with D maybe TRBD1 (5 bases). This CDR3 contains 13 residues. Germline-derived CDR1 and CDR2 are SGHVS and FQNEAQ. The ends were cut back, 3 bases at V and 6 bases at J, with 9 bases in the middle. This CDR3 reads CASSFRGIQPQHF. In DNA form, the CDR3 reads TGTGCCAGCAGCTTTAGGGGAATTCAGCCCCAGCATTTT. The full variable domain, with the rest looked up from reference TRBV7-8 and TRBJ1-5, is GAGVSQSPRYKVAKRGQDVALRCDPISGHVSLFWYQQALGQGPEFLTYFQNEAQLDKSGLPSDRFFAERPEGSVSTLKIQRTQQEDSAVYLCASSFRGIQPQHFGDGTRLSIL.

The V call is TRBV10-3, the J call TRBJ2-7; 10 bases are shared with TRBD2. Trimming cost V 10 bases and J 3 bases; bases outside gene matches: 6. The germline gives CDR1 ENHRY, CDR2 SYGVKD. The CDR3 is 13 residues long. The CDR3 loop reads CASRLAGNYEQYF. CDR3 in DNA: TGTGCCAGCAGACTAGCGGGCAACTACGAGCAGTACTTC.

J is TRBJ2-1 and V is TRBV30; TRBD2 aligns across 10 bases. J lost 5 bases, V lost 3 bases, and 7 bases had no gene match. This CDR3 has 15 residues. The germline V gene has CDR1 GTSNPN and CDR2 SVGIG (reference sequence). DNA of the CDR3: TGTGCCTGGAGGCCTACTAGCGGGGTAAACAATGAGCAGTTCTTC. Translating it yields CAWRPTSGVNNEQFF.

V gene TRBV5-6 combines with J gene TRBJ2-1; 7 nucleotides agree with TRBD1. J gave up 3 bases and V 1 base, and 1 base lay outside the gene matches. This CDR3 is 14 amino acids long. CDR1 is SGHDT and CDR2 is YYEEEE in the germline V gene. CDR3 amino acids: CASSLRQGYNEQFF. The CDR3 DNA reads TGTGCCAGCAGCTTGCGACAGGGCTACAATGAGCAGTTCTTC. Full variable domain (missing parts from reference TRBV5-6 and TRBJ2-1): DAGVTQSPTHLIKTRGQQVTLRCSPKSGHDTVSWYQQALGQGPQFIFQYYEEEERQRGNFPDRFSGHQFPNYSSELNVNALLLGDSALYLCASSLRQGYNEQFFGPGTRLTVL.

The rearrangement uses TRBV19 and TRBJ1-2; unclear D gene. V dropped 7 bases and J dropped 4 bases, with 7 bases sitting between them. The CDR3 extends over 11 amino acids. Germline lookup yields CDR1 LNHDA and CDR2 SQIVND (reference sequence). The CDR3 spells CASNNFYGYTF. In DNA form, the CDR3 reads TGTGCCAGTAACAATTTCTATGGCTACACCTTC.

The chain is built from TRBV29-1 and TRBJ1-1, with no clear D. This CDR3 has 11 residues. In germline, CDR1 is SQVTM, CDR2 ANQGSEA. V shed 4 bases and J shed 7 bases, with 10 bases lying between them. This chain's CDR3 is CSVVHLNEAFF. As DNA, the CDR3 is TGCAGCGTTGTACACCTTAATGAAGCTTTCTTT.

V is TRBV5-4 and J is TRBJ1-1; weak D call: TRBD1 (5 bases). The germline CDR1 and CDR2 sequences are SGHNT and YYREEE (reference sequence). V lost 3 bases, J lost 3 bases, and 12 bases lay in between. This CDR3 comprises 14 residues. In DNA, the CDR3 is TGTGCCAGCAGCTCAAAGACAGATTACACTGAAGCTTTCTTT. As protein: CASSSKTDYTEAFF.

The chain combines TRBV9 with TRBJ1-1; TRBD1 aligns across 7 bases. The germline CDR1 and CDR2 sequences are SGDLS and YYNGEE. The V and J ends lost 3 bases and 4 bases, in that order; junction bases with no gene match: 6. CDR3 length equals 14 residues. DNA of the CDR3: TGTGCCAGCAGCGGACAGGGCCCGGGCACTGAAGCTTTCTTT. This sequence encodes CASSGQGPGTEAFF.

This clone was seen once. The chain combines TRBV11-2 with TRBJ1-4; perhaps TRBD1 as D (5 bases). Germline CDR1 reads SGHAT; CDR2 reads FQNNGV. The CDR3 spans 17 residues. V was trimmed by 2 bases and J by 7 bases, leaving 20 bases between them. CDR3 bases: TGTGCCAGCAGCTTACCTCTACCAGGGACTGGCGTTGAAAAACTGTTTTTT. Protein: CASSLPLPGTGVEKLFF. Variable domain in full (rest from reference TRBV11-2 and TRBJ1-4): EAGVAQSPRYKIIEKRQSVAFWCNPISGHATLYWYQQILGQGPKLLIQFQNNGVVDDSQLPKDRFSAERLKGVDSTLKIQPAKLEDSAVYLCASSLPLPGTGVEKLFFGSGTQLSVL.

The chain uses TRBV5-8 and TRBJ2-2; 7 bases fit TRBD1. V was clipped by 7 bases and J by 4 bases; unmatched bases: 7. The V gene's germline CDR1 is SGHTS and CDR2 YDEGEE. This CDR3 comprises 14 residues. CDR3 coding DNA: TGTGCCAGCGCAACAGGGGACGGCACCGGGGAGCTGTTTTTT. Protein sequence: CASATGDGTGELFF.

V gene TRBV6-5 combines with J gene TRBJ1-4; 9 bases are a match to TRBD1. Unmatched junction bases numbered 3, after V lost 6 bases and J lost 4 bases. Per germline, CDR1 MNHEY and CDR2 SVGAGI. The CDR3 covers 14 residues. The CDR3 region is CASSPDRGNEKLFF. CDR3 sequence (DNA): TGTGCCAGCAGCCCGGACAGGGGTAATGAAAAACTGTTTTTT.

This clone was detected only once. V usage is TRBV7-2 and J usage is TRBJ1-5; the match to TRBD1 covers 7 bases. This CDR3 comprises 15 residues. CDR1 and CDR2 (germline): SGHTA, FQGNSA. With V trimmed by 4 bases and J by 4 bases, 7 bases remained unmatched. CDR3: CASSSGDSVNQPQHF. CDR3 in DNA: TGTGCCAGCAGCTCTGGGGACAGTGTTAATCAGCCCCAGCATTTT.

This chain uses TRBV28 with TRBJ2-3; 13 bases map to TRBD2. This CDR3 region has 20 residues. Germline CDR1 and CDR2: MDHEN and SYDVKM. Germline trimming cut 4 bases from V and 6 bases from J; bases unmatched to any gene: 19. CDR3 in DNA: TGTGCCAGCAGTTCGCTCCGGTACAGTGCGGGACTAGCGGGATCTGATACGCAGTATTTT. Amino acids: CASSSLRYSAGLAGSDTQYF.

The V and J genes are TRBV2 and TRBJ2-7; a weak D match, TRBD2 (6 bases). The CDR3 runs 12 residues. The germline V gene encodes CDR1 SNHLY and CDR2 FYNNEI. Trimming pared 6 bases from V and 4 bases from J, leaving 10 bases between. Written as DNA, the CDR3 is TGTGCCAGCAGGGGACTGACATACGAGCAGTACTTC. It codes for CASRGLTYEQYF.

The chain carries TRBV14 and TRBJ2-1, with 9 nucleotides matching TRBD2. The germline V gene has CDR1 SGHDN and CDR2 FVKESK. The CDR3 runs to 15 residues. V gave up 3 bases and J gave up 6 bases; unmatched junction bases: 6. CDR3 protein: CASSQNSGRFNEQFF. The CDR3 nucleotides read TGTGCCAGCAGCCAGAATAGCGGGAGATTCAATGAGCAGTTCTTC.

This chain joins TRBV5-6 and TRBJ2-7; D could derive from TRBD1 or TRBD2 (5 bases each). The V and J ends lost 5 bases and 7 bases respectively, with 13 bases between them. The CDR3 length is 12 residues. Germline CDR1 reads SGHDT; CDR2 reads YYEEEE. CDR3 nucleotide sequence: TGTGCCAGCAGTCTGAGGGGCTGGGAGCAGTACTTC. Translating gives CASSLRGWEQYF.

This chain joins TRBV11-2 and TRBJ2-2; 8 bases are shared with TRBD1. J lost 7 bases, V lost 5 bases, and 15 bases had no gene match. This CDR3 has 17 residues. Per germline, CDR1 SGHAT and CDR2 FQNNGV. CDR3 sequence: CASSADRVDGSGGELFF. The CDR3 bases are TGTGCCAGCAGCGCGGACAGGGTTGACGGGAGTGGCGGGGAGCTGTTTTTT. The entire variable domain, with the rest obtained from reference TRBV11-2 and TRBJ2-2, is as follows: EAGVAQSPRYKIIEKRQSVAFWCNPISGHATLYWYQQILGQGPKLLIQFQNNGVVDDSQLPKDRFSAERLKGVDSTLKIQPAKLEDSAVYLCASSADRVDGSGGELFFGEGSRLTVL.

V usage is TRBV7-7 and J usage is TRBJ2-2, with D unresolved. The CDR3 is 13 amino acids. Germline V CDR1 and CDR2: SSHAT, FNYEAQ (reference sequence). V shed 7 bases and J shed 2 bases, with 8 bases lying between them. The CDR3 protein is CASKTVNTGELFF. CDR3 nucleotides: TGTGCCAGCAAGACGGTTAACACCGGGGAGCTGTTTTTT.

The chain joins TRBV7-6 to TRBJ2-7, with D unresolved. Trimming pared 5 bases from V and 2 bases from J, leaving 19 bases between. The germline V gene encodes CDR1 SGHVS and CDR2 FNYEAQ. CDR3 length equals 16 residues. CDR3 protein: CASSPQTTLSAYEQYF. The CDR3 DNA follows: TGTGCCAGCAGCCCCCAGACAACCCTCTCGGCCTACGAGCAGTACTTC.

In its sample, this clone was seen once. This chain joins TRBV27 and TRBJ2-1; the match to TRBD2 covers 9 bases. The CDR3 sequence is 16 residues long. V lost 4 bases, J lost 7 bases, and 11 bases stayed unmatched. CDR1 and CDR2 (germline): MNHEY, SMNVEV (reference sequence). The CDR3: CASSSPRGSGRNEQFF. The CDR3 DNA is TGTGCCAGCAGTTCCCCTCGGGGTAGCGGGAGAAATGAGCAGTTCTTC.

The chain joins TRBV15 to TRBJ2-6, with 7 nucleotides matching TRBD1. This CDR3 is built from 16 residues. Germline assignment: CDR1 LNHNV and CDR2 YYDKDF (reference sequence). Germline trimming cut 0 bases from V and 4 bases from J; bases unmatched to any gene: 3. The CDR3 nucleotides are TGTGCCACCAGCAGAGATTTGACAGGGGGGGCCAACGTCCTGACTTTC. This translates into CATSRDLTGGANVLTF.

The V gene is TRBV7-9, the J gene TRBJ1-1; possible D gene TRBD1, 5 bases. V lost 1 base, J lost 10 bases, and 16 bases lay in between. The CDR3 is 14 amino acids. Per the germline V gene, CDR1 is SEHNR and CDR2 is FQNEAQ (reference sequence). The CDR3 DNA sequence: TGTGCCAGCAGCTTAGATGGGGGTTCGGTCGTAGCTTTCTTT. Encoded protein: CASSLDGGSVVAFF.

The rearrangement uses TRBV5-1 and TRBJ1-5; D is possibly TRBD1 (6 bases). CDR1 and CDR2 (germline): SGHRS, YFSETQ. The CDR3 is 16 amino acids. Trimming cost V 1 base and J 0 bases, with 11 bases left between them. The CDR3 here is CASSLSPRGSNQPQHF. The CDR3 DNA follows: TGCGCCAGCAGCTTGTCCCCCAGGGGTAGCAATCAGCCCCAGCATTTT.

V usage is TRBV9 and J usage is TRBJ2-6, with no clear D. This CDR3 has 17 residues. The ends were cut back, 3 bases at V and 4 bases at J, with 17 bases in the middle. Germline lookup yields CDR1 SGDLS and CDR2 YYNGEE. The CDR3, as DNA: TGTGCCAGCAGCGCCTTTGGTGCCGGTCCGGGGGCCAACGTCCTGACTTTC. Amino acid sequence: CASSAFGAGPGANVLTF.

This chain connects TRBV7-9 to TRBJ1-4, with 8 bases identical to TRBD1. V shed 11 bases and J 8 bases; nucleotides not matched to a gene: 7. Germline V gene data show CDR1 as SEHNR and CDR2 as FQNEAQ (reference sequence). This CDR3 comprises 12 residues. The CDR3 here is CACDRGYEKLFF. For the CDR3, the DNA is TGTGCCTGCGACAGGGGATACGAAAAACTGTTTTTT.

The rearrangement uses TRBV7-2 and TRBJ1-1; 7 nucleotides agree with TRBD1. The CDR3 is 17 amino acids. Losses at the gene ends were 3 bases for V and 3 bases for J; bases not matched to a gene: 13. Germline CDR1 reads SGHTA; CDR2 reads FQGNSA. For the CDR3, the DNA is TGTGCCAGCAGCTTTAACAGGGGTGGTGTAGGGGACACTGAAGCTTTCTTT. Protein sequence: CASSFNRGGVGDTEAFF.

The chain combines TRBV9 with TRBJ1-1, with D unresolved. The CDR3 consists of 14 residues. Germline values: CDR1 SGDLS, CDR2 YYNGEE. Trimming stripped 0 bases from V and 4 bases from J, with 10 bases between. CDR3: CASSVEGGSTEAFF. CDR3 nucleotide sequence: TGTGCCAGCAGCGTAGAGGGAGGGAGCACTGAAGCTTTCTTT.

The gene calls are TRBV5-1 and TRBJ2-7; TRBD1 matches at 11 bases. V lost 4 bases, J lost 6 bases, and 9 bases stayed unmatched. Germline V gene data show CDR1 as SGHRS and CDR2 as YFSETQ. This CDR3 has 15 amino acids. CDR3 in DNA: TGCGCCAGCAGCGGAGGGACAGGGGGTTTGAGCGAGCAGTACTTC. It is translated as CASSGGTGGLSEQYF.